This entry is about one T cell receptor (beta chain). Produced via immunoSEQ multiplex PCR; TCRdb's table is partial and in-frame only. This table has approximately 150,000 clones, approximately 84% appearing once. Per germline, CDR1 GTSNPN and CDR2 SVGIG (reference sequence). The CDR3 contains 14 residues. Germline trimming cut 2 bases from V and 4 bases from J; bases unmatched to any gene: 6. These data come from a study of blood T cell repertoires in COVID-19. The chain recombines TRBV30 with TRBJ2-5; 8 positions match TRBD2. This receptor was identified in a woman aged 45-59 years with COVID-19, enrolled during active disease. Input material: peripheral blood. The chain's CDR3 is CAWSTGGAGETQYF. DNA for the CDR3: TGTGCCTGGAGTACGGGGGGGGCTGGAGAGACCCAGTACTTC.